Listed here are 17 T cell receptor beta chains from one sample, sequenced in a study of blood T cell repertoires in COVID-19. Sequencing was performed with immunoSEQ multiplex PCR; in TCRdb, only in-frame clones are kept and a portion is missing. The sample records about 200,000 clones, over 75% being singletons. The sequenced material came from peripheral blood. The source of these receptors is a man aged 50-60 years who had recovered from COVID-19.

The J gene is TRBJ2-5, the V gene TRBV6-6; 13 bases line up with TRBD2. Trimming removed 7 bases from V and 5 bases from J; junction bases left unmatched: 10. The CDR3 runs 16 residues. The germline V gene encodes CDR1 MNHNY and CDR2 SVGAGI (reference sequence). The CDR3 here is CASTTPGLAGLETQYF. Written as DNA, the CDR3 is TGTGCCAGCACTACGCCGGGACTAGCGGGATTGGAGACCCAGTACTTC.

This chain uses TRBV6-2 or TRBV6-3 with TRBJ2-1, with 7 positions matching TRBD2. This CDR3 comprises 14 residues. CDR1 is MNHEY and CDR2 is SVGEGT in the germline V gene. Germline trimming cut 1 base from V and 10 bases from J; bases unmatched to any gene: 7. The CDR3 nucleotides are TGTGCCAGCAGTTACTTATCGACTAGCCGGGAGCAGTTCTTC. Translation: CASSYLSTSREQFF.

The chain is built from TRBV27 and TRBJ2-7; a possible D gene is TRBD1 (6 bases). Germline V gives CDR1 MNHEY, CDR2 SMNVEV (reference sequence). CDR3 size: 14 residues. Deletions cut 9 bases from V and 1 base from J, with 16 bases between. The DNA for the CDR3 is TGTGCCAGTCAACCCAGGGGAGTATCCTACGAGCAGTACTTC. Its protein product is CASQPRGVSYEQYF.

The CDR3 region is CAWSDTTGNLFF. The CDR3 nucleotides read TGTGCCTGGAGTGACACCACAGGGAACCTGTTTTTT. The chain combines TRBV30 with TRBJ1-4; tentative D call: TRBD1 (6 bases). This CDR3 has 12 residues. Germline V CDR1 and CDR2: GTSNPN, SVGIG (reference sequence). V was pared by 1 base and J by 14 bases, with 14 bases between.

This chain uses TRBV19 with TRBJ1-5, with D maybe TRBD1 (6 bases). This CDR3 has 19 residues. Trimming took off 6 bases at V and 0 bases at J, with 24 bases between the two ends. The germline CDR1 and CDR2 sequences are LNHDA and SQIVND (reference sequence). The CDR3 DNA is TGTGCCAGTAGGGGATCTACAGGGTGGAGTTCCGATAGCAATCAGCCCCAGCATTTT. It codes for CASRGSTGWSSDSNQPQHF.

The chain uses TRBV6-1 and TRBJ1-1; 9 bases match TRBD1. V dropped 2 bases and J dropped 1; count of bases not matched to a gene: 8. Germline V lookup: CDR1 MNHNS, CDR2 SASEGT. There are 17 residues in the CDR3. The CDR3 region is CASSEPPGQGANTEAFF. The CDR3 DNA sequence: TGTGCCAGCAGTGAACCACCGGGACAGGGTGCGAACACTGAAGCTTTCTTT.

In nucleotides, the CDR3 is TGTGCCAGCGGCGACTCCGGGACTAGCGGGATCACCGGGGAGCTGTTTTTT. It yields the protein CASGDSGTSGITGELFF. J is TRBJ2-2 and V is TRBV9; TRBD2 agrees at 13 bases. CDR1 is SGDLS, CDR2 YYNGEE, per germline. After removal of 7 bases from V and 4 bases from J, the junction contained 10 bases not matched to a gene. This CDR3 spans 17 amino acids. Drawing the rest from reference TRBV9 and TRBJ2-2, the complete variable domain is DSGVTQTPKHLITATGQRVTLRCSPRSGDLSVYWYQQSLDQGLQFLIQYYNGEERAKGNILERFSAQQFPDLHSELNLSSLELGDSALYFCASGDSGTSGITGELFFGEGSRLTVL.

In this sample, this clone turned up a few times. V and J are TRBV5-1 and TRBJ1-2, with D possibly TRBD1 on 6 matching bases. The V end was cut by 0 bases, the J end by 10 bases, with 19 bases between. The germline V gene has CDR1 SGHRS and CDR2 YFSETQ. The CDR3 has 15 amino acids. The CDR3: CASSLEGHNLVDYTF. The DNA of the CDR3 is TGCGCCAGCAGCTTGGAGGGACACAATTTGGTTGACTACACCTTC.

The V call is TRBV10-3, the J call TRBJ1-4; the D gene is possibly TRBD1 (5 bases). The CDR3 extends over 20 amino acids. The V end lost 5 bases, the J end lost 2 bases, and 27 bases lay between the germline ends. Germline lookup yields CDR1 ENHRY and CDR2 SYGVKD. The CDR3 DNA is TGTGCCATCAGTATAACAGGTCCTTCGTCCGGTGTATCGACTAATGAAAAACTGTTTTTT. This sequence encodes CAISITGPSSGVSTNEKLFF.

CDR3 nucleotides: TGTGCCACCCAACTAGCGGGAGGACCCACAGATACGCAGTATTTT. Translation gives CATQLAGGPTDTQYF. V is TRBV14 and J is TRBJ2-3; TRBD2 agrees at 12 bases. From germline, CDR1 is SGHDN and CDR2 FVKESK. Trimming at V came to 10 bases and at J to 2 bases, leaving 7 bases not matched to a gene. This CDR3 spans 15 amino acids.

The chain links TRBV4-3 to TRBJ2-1; the D gene is possibly TRBD2 (6 bases). The CDR3 totals 20 residues. V gave up 0 bases and J gave up 3 bases, with 24 bases separating them. Germline V gene sequence: CDR1 LGHNA, CDR2 YSLEER. The CDR3 DNA sequence: TGCGCCAGCAGCCAAGAAGACTCGGGATGGTCAGCGGGTTACTACAATGAGCAGTTCTTC. It yields the protein CASSQEDSGWSAGYYNEQFF.

J is TRBJ1-1 and V is TRBV29-1; D might be TRBD1 (6 bases). Germline CDR1 and CDR2: SQVTM and ANQGSEA. V lost 7 bases and J lost 3, with 12 bases in between. The CDR3 spans 12 residues. CDR3 sequence reads: CSARAGDTEAFF. CDR3 nucleotides: TGCAGCGCCCGAGCAGGGGACACTGAAGCTTTCTTT.

V and J are TRBV28 and TRBJ1-2, with TRBD1 matching 8 bases. V lost 2 bases, J lost 4 bases, and 6 bases stayed unmatched. Germline V gene sequence: CDR1 MDHEN, CDR2 SYDVKM. The CDR3 has 15 amino acids. The CDR3 bases are TGTGCCAGCAGTTTAACAGGGGGGGTTAGCTATGGCTACACCTTC. Protein product: CASSLTGGVSYGYTF.

V gene TRBV15 combines with J gene TRBJ2-1; D might be TRBD2 (6 bases). V lost 5 bases, J lost 6 bases, and 17 bases lay in between. Per germline, CDR1 LNHNV and CDR2 YYDKDF (reference sequence). The CDR3 has 15 amino acids. The CDR3 sequence is CATSLTSGTLNEQFF. The CDR3 DNA sequence: TGTGCCACCAGCTTAACCTCCGGGACTCTCAATGAGCAGTTCTTC.

The chain uses TRBV19 and TRBJ1-3, with 8 nucleotides matching TRBD1. V was pared by 4 bases and J by 1 base, with 6 bases of the junction left unmatched. Germline V gene lookup returns CDR1 LNHDA and CDR2 SQIVND (reference sequence). The CDR3 consists of 16 residues. The CDR3 protein is CASSTKRTGSGNTIYF. The DNA for the CDR3 is TGTGCCAGTAGTACTAAACGGACAGGGTCTGGAAACACCATATATTTT.

The sample holds one count of this clone. The rearrangement joins TRBV7-2 to TRBJ1-5; D gene ambiguous. The CDR3 consists of 15 residues. The germline V and J ends were trimmed by 1 base and 1 base, with 8 bases remaining between them. CDR1 SGHTA and CDR2 FQGNSA come from the germline V gene. The CDR3: CASSLDGISNQPQHF. The CDR3 DNA reads TGTGCCAGCAGCTTAGACGGGATAAGCAATCAGCCCCAGCATTTT.

CDR3 DNA sequence: TGTGCCAGTAGTATTGAACAGGGGGCCTCGTACGAGCAGTACTTC. Protein: CASSIEQGASYEQYF. The chain employs TRBV19 and TRBJ2-7; 9 bases are a match to TRBD1. The CDR3 extends over 15 amino acids. The germline V gene has CDR1 LNHDA and CDR2 SQIVND (reference sequence). Germline trimming cut 3 bases from V and 4 bases from J; bases unmatched to any gene: 7.